These 28 T cell receptor beta chains came from one sample sequenced in a study of control samples from healthy donors and cancer patients. Measured with immunoSEQ multiplex PCR; TCRdb has only the in-frame clones, and not every one. The data contain 150,000 to 200,000 clones, 88% of them seen just once; the ten biggest clones take up over 1.5%. Sequenced input: blood. The receptors derive from a man younger than 35 in good health.

The rearrangement links TRBV7-2 to TRBJ1-1; D is unclear. Germline V CDR1 and CDR2: SGHTA, FQGNSA. V lost 8 bases to trimming and J lost 4 bases, with 14 bases between them. The CDR3 covers 13 residues. CDR3 DNA: TGTGCCAGCTCCAAGGACGGACTCACTGAAGCTTTCTTT. Translating it yields CASSKDGLTEAFF.

This clone was seen a single time. The V call is TRBV7-2, the J call TRBJ1-4; D not resolved. The CDR3 runs 15 residues. V was cut by 5 bases and J by 0 bases, with 10 bases left in between. CDR1 is SGHTA, CDR2 FQGNSA, per germline. The CDR3 loop is CASSPPSATNEKLFF. DNA for the CDR3: TGTGCCAGCAGCCCCCCTAGCGCAACTAATGAAAAACTGTTTTTT.

V gene TRBV5-1 combines with J gene TRBJ2-1, with TRBD2 matching over 12 bases. This CDR3 region has 15 residues. From germline, CDR1 is SGHRS and CDR2 YFSETQ. V lost 5 bases and J lost 5; bases outside the gene matches: 5. The CDR3 DNA reads TGCGCCAGCAGTCCACTAGCGGGGGGTCACAATGAGCAGTTCTTC. Translation: CASSPLAGGHNEQFF.

The chain carries TRBV6-5 and TRBJ1-5, with D possibly being TRBD1 (5 bases). The CDR3 loop spans 15 amino acids. V was pared by 7 bases and J by 4 bases, with 17 bases between. Germline CDR1 is MNHEY and CDR2 is SVGAGI. In DNA form, the CDR3 reads TGTGCCAGCAAAGGCCGAGGGGTCGCAAATCAGCCCCAGCATTTT. Encoded protein: CASKGRGVANQPQHF.

The gene calls are TRBV23-1 and TRBJ1-2, with 7 bases fitting TRBD1. TRBV23-1 is an ORF, and what it does is uncertain. The length of the CDR3 is 14 residues. Trimming at V came to 8 bases and at J to 4 bases, leaving 10 bases not matched to a gene. The CDR3 reads CASGSRDSFYGYTF. Written as DNA, the CDR3 is TGCGCCAGCGGGTCCCGGGACAGTTTCTATGGCTACACCTTC.

V gene TRBV7-2 combines with J gene TRBJ2-7, with 9 bases matching TRBD1. The CDR3 is 15 residues long. V shed 5 bases, J shed 4 bases, and the junction held 9 bases outside the gene matches. Germline V gene data show CDR1 as SGHTA and CDR2 as FQGNSA. CDR3 bases: TGTGCCAGCAGCGCACAGGGGGCGCGGGGATACGAGCAGTACTTC. Protein product: CASSAQGARGYEQYF.

This clone was seen only once. The genes are TRBV4-2 and TRBJ2-1; 8 bases are shared with TRBD2. The V and J ends lost 0 bases and 2 bases, in that order; junction bases with no gene match: 3. The germline CDR1 and CDR2 sequences are LGHNA and YNFKEQ. The CDR3 is made up of 16 amino acids. As DNA, the CDR3 is TGTGCCAGCAGCCAAGAACCGGGACTAGCCTACAATGAGCAGTTCTTC. This translates into CASSQEPGLAYNEQFF.

The table lists this clone with a few counts. The gene calls are TRBV5-4 and TRBJ2-1, with a weak D call TRBD1 (5 bases). This CDR3 is built from 14 residues. Trimming left V 7 bases short and J 3 bases short, with 14 bases between. Germline CDR1 and CDR2: SGHNT and YYREEE (reference sequence). CDR3 sequence (DNA): TGTGCCAGCGGCCCAGGGCCAGTCTACAATGAGCAGTTCTTC. Protein product: CASGPGPVYNEQFF.

The V call is TRBV4-1, the J call TRBJ2-7; D call uncertain. The CDR3 is 14 residues long. Trimming removed 0 bases from V and 3 bases from J, with 9 bases in between. Germline values: CDR1 MGHRA, CDR2 YSYEKL. The CDR3 DNA is TGCGCCAGCAGCCAAGATCTGCGATTCTACGAGCAGTACTTC. Translating it yields CASSQDLRFYEQYF.

The chain employs TRBV5-6 and TRBJ1-2, with D tentatively TRBD1 (5 bases). V lost 0 bases to trimming and J lost 0 bases, with 18 bases between them. This CDR3 is built from 18 residues. Germline V CDR1 and CDR2: SGHDT, YYEEEE. The DNA of the CDR3 is TGTGCCAGCAGCTTGGGGGGGACGGAAGCGTGGGCTAACTATGGCTACACCTTC. Amino acids: CASSLGGTEAWANYGYTF.

This clone was observed once. The V call is TRBV5-5, the J call TRBJ1-1; D remains unclear. CDR1 SGHKS and CDR2 YYEKEE come from the germline V gene (reference sequence). The CDR3 is 11 residues long. V lost 5 bases and J 8 bases, leaving 10 bases between the germline ends. The CDR3 nucleotides read TGTGCCAGCAGTCGATCCGTCGAAGCTTTCTTT. This translates into CASSRSVEAFF.

The rearrangement links TRBV7-2 to TRBJ2-7; 7 positions agree with TRBD1. The CDR3 sequence is 14 residues long. The V gene's germline CDR1 is SGHTA and CDR2 FQGNSA. V lost 1 base to trimming and J lost 5 bases; unmatched junction nucleotides: 5. The CDR3 protein is CASSLVRGSHEQYF. Here the CDR3 DNA reads TGTGCCAGCAGCTTAGTCAGGGGGTCCCACGAGCAGTACTTC.

The V call is TRBV11-2, the J call TRBJ2-7; TRBD1 aligns across 7 bases. Per the germline V gene, CDR1 is SGHAT and CDR2 is FQNNGV. This CDR3 contains 18 residues. J was trimmed by 2 bases and V by 2 bases; bases with no gene match: 15. CDR3 sequence (DNA): TGTGCCAGCAGCTTACTGGGACAGAAATCCGGTAGCCCCTACGAGCAGTACTTC. Translating it yields CASSLLGQKSGSPYEQYF.

The V and J genes are TRBV29-1 and TRBJ1-2; D is possibly TRBD1 (6 bases). The CDR3 is 15 amino acids. The germline V and J ends were trimmed by 6 bases and 1 base, with 18 bases remaining between them. Germline CDR1 SQVTM, CDR2 ANQGSEA. Here the CDR3 reads CSVEGGALGNYGYTF. CDR3 nucleotide sequence: TGCAGCGTAGAGGGGGGGGCGCTGGGTAACTATGGCTACACCTTC.

The gene calls are TRBV3-1 (or the pseudogene TRBV3-2) and TRBJ2-5; possibly TRBD1 or TRBD2 for D (5 bases each). The CDR3 has 14 residues. Germline CDR1 is LGHDT and CDR2 is YNNKEL (reference sequence). Trimming cost V 9 bases and J 3 bases, with 17 bases left between them. The CDR3 sequence is CASRAGTVEETQYF. The CDR3 region has the DNA TGTGCCAGTAGGGCCGGGACCGTAGAAGAGACCCAGTACTTC.

As regards this clone: At the DNA level, this CDR3 is encoded by other sequences in the same sample as well. The rearrangement joins TRBV7-4 to TRBJ1-5; TRBD1 agrees at 9 bases. The CDR3 has 20 residues. CDR1 SGHVT and CDR2 SQSDAQ come from the germline V gene. V trimming: 4 bases; J trimming: 6 bases; junction bases outside the gene matches: 22. The CDR3 sequence: CASSSIRRGGTGGAGQPQHF. For the CDR3, the DNA is TGTGCCAGCAGCTCCATTCGACGGGGGGGTACAGGGGGCGCGGGTCAGCCCCAGCATTTT.

Of note for this clone: This same CDR3 is encoded by further DNA sequences in the sample. The chain is built from TRBV7-2 and TRBJ2-3; 11 nucleotides line up with TRBD1. This CDR3 has 16 residues. Looked up from germline, CDR1 is SGHTA and CDR2 is FQGNSA. With V trimmed by 4 bases and J by 0 bases, 3 bases remained unmatched. CDR3 amino acids: CASSSGQGGSTDTQYF. As DNA, the CDR3 is TGTGCCAGCAGCTCGGGACAGGGGGGGAGCACAGATACGCAGTATTTT.

The chain uses TRBV5-6 and TRBJ1-4; possibly TRBD1 for D (6 bases). Trimming left V 4 bases short and J 6 bases short, with 19 bases between. This CDR3 region has 16 residues. The germline V gene has CDR1 SGHDT and CDR2 YYEEEE. In DNA form, the CDR3 reads TGTGCCAGCAGCCGACTCAGGGGAATCAGGCATGAAAAACTGTTTTTT. The encoded protein is CASSRLRGIRHEKLFF.

The chain employs TRBV5-6 and TRBJ2-2, with D possibly TRBD1 on 5 matching bases. This CDR3 contains 15 residues. From germline, CDR1 is SGHDT and CDR2 YYEEEE. The V and J ends lost 7 bases and 1 base respectively, with 14 bases between them. CDR3 amino acids: CASSINRLNTGELFF. In nucleotides, the CDR3 is TGTGCCAGCTCGATTAACAGGTTGAACACCGGGGAGCTGTTTTTT.

The chain is built from TRBV30 and TRBJ2-1, with TRBD2 matching 11 bases. CDR3 length equals 17 residues. Losses at the gene ends were 4 bases for V and 8 bases for J; bases not matched to a gene: 16. The V gene's germline CDR1 is GTSNPN and CDR2 SVGIG (reference sequence). The CDR3 protein is CAWNSLAGGRVMDEQFF. The CDR3 nucleotides are TGTGCCTGGAATAGTCTAGCGGGGGGTAGAGTAATGGATGAGCAGTTCTTC.

This clone showed up just once. The J gene is TRBJ2-4, the V gene TRBV4-3, with a weak D call TRBD1 (5 bases). The CDR3 is 15 amino acids. The V end lost 0 bases, the J end lost 5 bases, and 11 bases lay between the germline ends. CDR1 and CDR2 from the germline V gene are LGHNA and YSLEER. The CDR3, as DNA: TGCGCCAGCAGCCAAGATGAAGGGGCCCAAAACATTCAGTACTTC. Its protein is CASSQDEGAQNIQYF.

In regard to this clone: At one end, the junction sequence differs from germline, possibly due to a read error. V usage is TRBV6-5 and J usage is TRBJ2-2, with a tentative D call TRBD1 (8 bases). The CDR3 consists of 14 residues. Germline CDR1 MNHEY, CDR2 SVGAGI. This CDR3 is CASSYYRGGGELFF. The CDR3 nucleotides are TGTGCCAGCAGCTACTACAGGGGGGGCGGGGAGCTGTTTTTT.

V usage is TRBV6-2 or TRBV6-3 and J usage is TRBJ2-3; D remains unclear. Germline CDR1 MNHEY, CDR2 SVGEGT. The CDR3 totals 13 residues. Trimming removed 5 bases at V and 3 bases at J, with 9 bases between. DNA for the CDR3: TGTGCCAGCAGTACACCTCAGACAGATACGCAGTATTTT. Translation gives CASSTPQTDTQYF.

V and J are TRBV12-3 or TRBV12-4 and TRBJ1-2; D is unclear. This CDR3 comprises 13 residues. Trimming shortened V by 3 bases and J by 4 bases, and 9 bases separated the two germline ends. The CDR3: CASSLRAVYGYTF. The CDR3 nucleotides read TGTGCCAGCAGTTTGCGGGCGGTCTATGGCTACACCTTC.

The rearrangement links TRBV2 to TRBJ1-4; D not resolved. The germline gives CDR1 SNHLY, CDR2 FYNNEI. The CDR3 is made up of 13 amino acids. The V and J ends lost 7 bases and 8 bases respectively, with 14 bases between them. CDR3 sequence reads: CASTSDKREKLFF. The CDR3 bases are TGTGCCAGCACTAGCGATAAAAGGGAAAAACTGTTTTTT.

The chain has TRBV6-5 and TRBJ1-6; D unresolved. This CDR3 contains 14 residues. Germline V gene lookup returns CDR1 MNHEY and CDR2 SVGAGI. V lost 6 bases and J 9 bases, leaving 15 bases between the germline ends. The CDR3 DNA sequence: TGTGCCAGCAGATCGACCGGCATTGGTTCACCCCTCCACTTT. Protein sequence: CASRSTGIGSPLHF.

This chain links TRBV7-9 with TRBJ2-1; TRBD2 might be the D (6 bases). This CDR3 is 13 amino acids long. Germline CDR1 reads SEHNR; CDR2 reads FQNEAQ (reference sequence). Trimming left V 2 bases short and J 8 bases short, with 10 bases between. The DNA of the CDR3 is TGTGCCAGCAGCTTATCGACTAGTCATGAGCAGTTCTTC. Translated: CASSLSTSHEQFF.

The rearrangement links TRBV9 to TRBJ1-5; TRBD1 might be the D (5 bases). Germline lookup yields CDR1 SGDLS and CDR2 YYNGEE. The CDR3 runs to 13 residues. V was trimmed by 0 bases and J by 7 bases, leaving 8 bases between them. CDR3 amino acids: CASSVGGVQPQHF. CDR3 DNA sequence: TGTGCCAGCAGCGTAGGAGGGGTCCAGCCCCAGCATTTT.